This T cell receptor beta chain was obtained from a study of Graves' ophthalmopathy and Graves' hyperthyroidism (dated by TCRdb to the late 2010s). A note on the overall study: Peripheral blood was collected before any treatment was given, at the time of initial diagnosis. An independent validation cohort comprised under 20 hyperthyroidism patients and about 16 patients who later progressed from hyperthyroidism to ophthalmopathy. To explore V-J signatures that separate ophthalmopathy from hyperthyroidism, a discovery set of about a hundred patients was enrolled, consisting of approximately 45 with ophthalmopathy and around 60 with stable hyperthyroidism. In about six hyperthyroidism patients, the T-cell repertoires found in thyroid tissue were compared with those found in blood. In total, approximately 140 blood samples were TCR-sequenced: 40 to 45 ophthalmopathy, around 75 hyperthyroidism and roughly 17 hyperthyroidism-to-ophthalmopathy patients. The study used TCR beta repertoire signatures to distinguish Graves' ophthalmopathy from Graves' hyperthyroidism and to predict progression to ophthalmopathy. Following sampling, methimazole starting at 30 mg daily was administered to hyperthyroidism patients, and high-dose intravenous methylprednisolone was administered to ophthalmopathy patients. The roughly 94 discovery patients were randomly divided into training and test sets at a 7:3 ratio.

Patients with ophthalmopathy had moderately to severely active disease, with a Clinical Activity Score of 3 or more, a NOSPECS grade of 4 or more, and a disease duration of less than 3 months. Patients with other autoimmune diseases, uncontrolled infections, pregnancy or lactation were excluded from the study. Clinical symptoms, serum thyroxine, TRAb, thyroid ultrasound and orbital computed tomography were used for diagnosis. Ficoll-Paque density gradient centrifugation was used to isolate PBMCs from approximately 11 ml of fresh peripheral blood. Trizol reagent was used to extract the total RNA, and its quality was then checked on an Agilent 2100 Bioanalyzer. For repertoire sequencing, the TCR beta CDR3 regions were amplified from RNA transcripts. The first round of RT-PCR was done with HTBI primers and the Qiagen OneStep RT-PCR kit, and was followed by a second round of multiplex PCR, then size selection and purification. Libraries were sequenced paired-end with 100 bp reads on an Illumina HiSeq2000. The authors' pipeline ran thus. SOAPnuke was used to process the reads, throwing out any read that had adapters, had uncalled bases, had a mean Phred below 15, or lacked an exact constant-primer or identifier match. COPE v1.2.5 was used to merge the high-quality paired reads. Each unique nucleotide sequence was defined as a clonotype, and clonotypes were aligned to IMGT TRB V, D and J references with MiTCR v1.1. Analysis was restricted to V-J combinations with a frequency above 0.0001, which covered roughly 99% of repertoires. For each V-J combination, a TCR clonal expansion and chaos score was defined as the ratio of F50 clonal expansion to chaos observed in the TCRdist matrix. Welch's t-statistics and random forest were used to reduce features to about 14 V-J combinations, which were fed into a naive Bayes classifier. The similarity between thyroid and blood repertoires was quantified using the Morisita-Horn index. TCRdb reran the public reads through fastp at Q25 and MiXCR, keeping productive beta chains. Rows are combined by CDR3 protein, so each entry shows the most common genes and DNA. Here the V and J calls rest on TCRdb's processing, not on the authors' analysis. Present in this sample are about half a million distinct CDR3 sequences, approximately 15% of which were seen just once. 8% to 10% of the sample rests with the top ten.

What the work shows at the level of the full study, not this receptor alone: Most expanded thyroid clonotypes with a frequency above 0.001 also appeared in blood, which suggests that blood repertoires may reflect the immune response in the thyroid. The 13-signature model separated ophthalmopathy from stable hyperthyroidism with over 85% sensitivity and approximately 83% specificity in cross-validation, and 80%/75% in the test set. No statistical method was used to predetermine the sample size, and group allocation was not hidden from the investigators. In validation, the model predicted ophthalmopathy progression with about 71% sensitivity and around 72% specificity; around twelve predicted patients were CT-confirmed with GO in a median of roughly 6.8 months.

As to this clonotype: What this receptor recognizes is not known. The record has no base qualities; no much larger clone is one base away.

The CDR3 measures 15 amino acids from cysteine to phenylalanine. Kept here is only the CDR3 DNA, which spans 45 bases and is read in frame from base 1. CDR1 is given as MNHNS and CDR2 as SASEGT, both from the germline V gene. V and J are trimmed by 1 base and 6 bases, and the gene matches miss 9 bases of the junction. The V and J genes are TRBV6-1 and TRBJ2-7, with 7 junctional bases fitting TRBD1. This clonotype originated in a woman aged 25 to 39 with Graves' ophthalmopathy. Donor details come from another sample of the same person, matched by shared clones. The sequencing input was blood. The nucleotide sequence reads as follows: TGTGCCAGCAGTGAAGTAGGGACAGTGGGCTTCGAGCAGTACTTC. Protein translation: CASSEVGTVGFEQYF.